The 17 T cell receptor beta chains below come from one sample, sequenced in a study of cytomegalovirus exposure and HLA in healthy donors. PCR involved 60 Vbeta and 13 Jbeta primers. Sequencing was performed with immunoSEQ multiplex PCR; in TCRdb, only in-frame clones are kept and a portion is missing. The data show around 67,000 clones, with 75% seen just once and approximately 7% held by the top ten. The specimen was PBMCs. These receptor sequences come from a woman aged 25-40 years in good health and CMV-seropositive.

The CDR3 nucleotides read TGTGCCAGCAGTTACGGGCGGGTTAGCACAGATACGCAGTATTTT. Encoded protein: CASSYGRVSTDTQYF. V usage is TRBV6-5 and J usage is TRBJ2-3; weak D call: TRBD2 (5 bases). Germline loops: CDR1 MNHEY, CDR2 SVGAGI. The CDR3 extends over 15 amino acids. Trimming shortened V by 2 bases and J by 0 bases, and 9 bases separated the two germline ends.

The CDR3 sequence: CSVEGWGGPQFF. DNA for the CDR3: TGCAGCGTTGAAGGTTGGGGGGGGCCGCAGTTCTTC. The rearrangement links TRBV29-1 to TRBJ2-1, with D possibly being TRBD2 (7 bases). This CDR3 spans 12 amino acids. CDR1 is SQVTM, CDR2 ANQGSEA, per germline. The ends were cut back, 1 base at V and 12 bases at J, with 13 bases in the middle.

This chain connects TRBV6-1 to TRBJ1-1, with D uncertain. Germline values: CDR1 MNHNS, CDR2 SASEGT. The V end was cut by 6 bases, the J end by 7 bases, with 9 bases between. The CDR3 is 11 amino acids. CDR3 sequence reads: CASSYEVEAFF. The CDR3 DNA is TGTGCCAGCAGCTATGAAGTTGAAGCTTTCTTT.

The chain's CDR3 is CTSEQTGRNEQFF. In DNA form, the CDR3 reads TGTACCTCGGAACAAACCGGGAGGAATGAGCAGTTCTTC. The J gene is TRBJ2-1, the V gene TRBV7-9, with TRBD2 identical over 7 bases. The CDR3 spans 13 residues. CDR1 SEHNR and CDR2 FQNEAQ come from the germline V gene (reference sequence).

In this sample, this clone turned up a few times. This chain uses TRBV2 with TRBJ2-2, with 9 bases identical to TRBD2. The CDR3 runs to 14 residues. Germline-derived CDR1 and CDR2 are SNHLY and FYNNEI. The junction had 4 bases not matched to a gene; V was cut back by 5 bases and J by 6 bases. The DNA of the CDR3 is TGTGCCAGCAGTTTTAGCGGGAGTGCCGGGGAGCTGTTTTTT. This translates into CASSFSGSAGELFF.

The chain carries TRBV9 and TRBJ1-2; 7 bases fit TRBD1. Germline trimming cut 4 bases from V and 8 bases from J; bases unmatched to any gene: 8. From germline, CDR1 is SGDLS and CDR2 YYNGEE. The CDR3 is made up of 13 amino acids. The CDR3 nucleotides are TGTGCCAGCAGCTCCGGGACAGTTGAAGGCTACACCTTC. Translation gives CASSSGTVEGYTF.

This clone was counted only a few times. The rearrangement joins TRBV6-5 to TRBJ1-5; D gene uncertain. The CDR3 extends over 16 amino acids. Germline CDR1 is MNHEY and CDR2 is SVGAGI. V lost 4 bases to trimming and J lost 0 bases, with 13 bases between them. The CDR3 sequence is CASSSVPIGSNQPQHF. In nucleotides, the CDR3 is TGTGCCAGCAGTTCGGTGCCGATTGGTAGCAATCAGCCCCAGCATTTT.

The J gene is TRBJ1-1, the V gene TRBV30, with D tentatively TRBD1 (5 bases). Germline CDR1 GTSNPN, CDR2 SVGIG (reference sequence). Trimming removed 2 bases at V and 5 bases at J, with 15 bases between. The CDR3 is 14 residues long. CDR3 sequence (DNA): TGTGCCTGGAGTTGGGGAGGGGTCGGGACTGAAGCTTTCTTT. Protein: CAWSWGGVGTEAFF.

In its sample, this clone was seen a few times. The rearrangement uses TRBV29-1 and TRBJ2-7; D is perhaps TRBD2 (6 bases). The CDR3 extends over 10 amino acids. V lost 4 bases to trimming and J lost 6 bases, with 7 bases between them. CDR1 and CDR2 from the germline V gene are SQVTM and ANQGSEA. The CDR3 coding sequence is TGCAGCGTTGGGACTACCGAGCAGTACTTC. It codes for CSVGTTEQYF.

V and J are TRBV5-4 and TRBJ1-1; D is perhaps TRBD1 (5 bases). CDR3 length: 12 amino acids. The V gene lost 4 bases and the J gene lost 11 bases, with 15 bases spanning the gap. Per germline, CDR1 SGHNT and CDR2 YYREEE (reference sequence). Written as DNA, the CDR3 is TGTGCCAGCAGCCCAGTGGGAGGGACGGCTTTCTTT. Its protein product is CASSPVGGTAFF.

As for this clone: The same CDR3 also results from other DNA sequences found in this sample. The chain carries TRBV7-2 and TRBJ1-2; D unclear. The CDR3 totals 13 residues. The germline gives CDR1 SGHTA, CDR2 FQGNSA. The ends were cut back, 1 base at V and 5 bases at J, with 8 bases in the middle. The CDR3 DNA reads as TGTGCCAGCAGCTTAGGTGGCCAATATGGCTACACCTTC. Encoded protein: CASSLGGQYGYTF.

The V gene is TRBV28, the J gene TRBJ2-1; TRBD2 aligns across 8 bases. V dropped 7 bases and J dropped 8; count of bases not matched to a gene: 7. This CDR3 spans 13 amino acids. The germline V gene has CDR1 MDHEN and CDR2 SYDVKM. For the CDR3, the DNA is TGTGCCAGCACCGGTGGACTAGCATATGAGCAGTTCTTC. Protein: CASTGGLAYEQFF.

The V and J genes are TRBV2 and TRBJ2-1; D might be TRBD2 (6 bases). V was clipped by 6 bases and J by 10 bases, with 16 bases between them. Germline CDR1 and CDR2: SNHLY and FYNNEI. The CDR3 loop spans 13 amino acids. The chain's CDR3 is CASRRTSPPEQFF. The CDR3 DNA reads TGTGCCAGCAGGCGTACTAGCCCACCAGAGCAGTTCTTC.

This clone was observed a handful of times. The chain carries TRBV5-6 and TRBJ2-2; weak D call: TRBD1 (6 bases). With 2 bases removed from V and 7 bases from J, the gap between germline ends came to 12 bases. Germline values: CDR1 SGHDT, CDR2 YYEEEE. The CDR3 spans 14 residues. The CDR3 bases are TGTGCCAGCAGCTTACAGGGTGGACACGGGGAGCTGTTTTTT. Translating gives CASSLQGGHGELFF.

The V gene is TRBV9, the J gene TRBJ2-7, with D possibly TRBD2 on 6 matching bases. Germline V lookup: CDR1 SGDLS, CDR2 YYNGEE. CDR3 length: 16 amino acids. V was cut by 1 base and J by 3 bases, with 17 bases left in between. The CDR3 is CASSVREIAVSYEQYF. CDR3 bases: TGTGCCAGCAGCGTAAGGGAAATAGCGGTGAGCTACGAGCAGTACTTC.

The rearrangement joins TRBV10-1 to TRBJ1-1; D may be TRBD1 (5 bases). Germline V lookup: CDR1 WNHNN, CDR2 SYGVQD (reference sequence). The CDR3 is 14 residues long. V was cut by 0 bases and J by 2 bases, with 7 bases left in between. CDR3 DNA: TGCGCCAGCAGTGAGTCTCAGGGAAACACTGAAGCTTTCTTT. Translation: CASSESQGNTEAFF.

The gene calls are TRBV6-1 and TRBJ1-2; D ambiguous. Trimming removed 2 bases at V and 6 bases at J, with 16 bases between. The CDR3 contains 15 residues. Germline-derived CDR1 and CDR2 are MNHNS and SASEGT. As DNA, the CDR3 is TGTGCCAGCAGTGAATTTATCGCCCTACGTGATGGCTACACCTTC. Its translation is CASSEFIALRDGYTF.